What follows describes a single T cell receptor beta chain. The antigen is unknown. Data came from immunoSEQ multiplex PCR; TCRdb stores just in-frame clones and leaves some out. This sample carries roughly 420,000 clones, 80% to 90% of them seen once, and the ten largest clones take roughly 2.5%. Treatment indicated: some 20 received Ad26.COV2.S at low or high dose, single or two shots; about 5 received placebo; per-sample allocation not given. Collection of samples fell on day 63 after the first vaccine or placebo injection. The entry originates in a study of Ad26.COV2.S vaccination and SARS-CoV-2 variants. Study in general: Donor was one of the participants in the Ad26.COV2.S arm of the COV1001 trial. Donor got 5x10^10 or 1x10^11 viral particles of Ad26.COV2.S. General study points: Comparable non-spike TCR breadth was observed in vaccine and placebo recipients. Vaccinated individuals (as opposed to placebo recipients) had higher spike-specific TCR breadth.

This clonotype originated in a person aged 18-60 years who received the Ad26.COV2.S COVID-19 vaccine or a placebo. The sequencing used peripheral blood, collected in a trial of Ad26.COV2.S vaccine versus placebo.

CDR3 DNA: TGTGCCAGCTCGTTCGGGACAGGGCCTTCTCTGGGTGCTTTCTTT. It specifies CASSFGTGPSLGAFF. The chain uses TRBV28 and TRBJ1-1; 9 bases are shared with TRBD1. The CDR3 is 15 residues long. With 8 bases clipped from V and 11 bases from J, the junction kept 18 bases outside the gene matches. CDR1 is MDHEN, CDR2 SYDVKM, per germline.